This is a list of T cell receptor beta chains from one sample in a study of T cells after yellow fever vaccination. TCRdb reanalysed the 5' RACE reads using MiXCR and keeps one entry per CDR3 protein. The repertoire has 500,000 to 650,000 distinct CDR3 sequences, less than 15% of them found once; the top ten carry about an eighth. Source: PBMCs, taken on the day of the yellow fever booster vaccination. The receptors originated from a man aged 25-45 years who received the YFV17D yellow fever vaccine. CDR3s include the opening cysteine and the closing phenylalanine or tryptophan. The D gene is left open where the match is weak. Where a row states a size, it is once, few, many or the class of an expanded clone; other rows omit it.

CDR3,DNA,size,D,J,V
CASRISGASYEQYF,TGTGCCAGCCGGATTAGCGGGGCCTCCTACGAGCAGTACTTC,.,TRBD2,TRBJ2-7,TRBV27
CASSFWDTGELFF,TGTGCCAGCAGTTTCTGGGACACCGGGGAGCTGTTTTTT,.,.,TRBJ2-2,TRBV27
CASTLESSDSGANVLTF,TGTGCCAGCACCTTAGAGAGCAGTGACTCTGGGGCCAACGTCCTGACTTTC,.,.,TRBJ2-6,TRBV13
CASSFSGYQETQYF,TGTGCCAGCAGCTTTTCGGGTTACCAAGAGACCCAGTACTTC,.,.,TRBJ2-5,TRBV11-2
CASSPGQSDTQYF,TGTGCCAGCTCCCCCGGACAGTCAGATACGCAGTATTTT,few,.,TRBJ2-3,TRBV18
CASITWGTGVIF,TGTGCCAGCATCACGTGGGGGACAGGGGTAATCTTC,many,TRBD1,TRBJ2-1,TRBV2
CATRTSGKGGELFF,TGTGCCACCCGGACTAGCGGGAAAGGCGGGGAGCTGTTTTTT,few,TRBD2,TRBJ2-2,TRBV7-2
CSARGREGVWDTQYF,TGCAGTGCAAGAGGACGGGAGGGGGTTTGGGATACGCAGTATTTT,few,TRBD2,TRBJ2-3,TRBV20-1
CASSSIAGVTDTQYF,TGTGCCAGCAGCTCGATAGCGGGAGTTACCGATACGCAGTATTTT,few,TRBD2,TRBJ2-3,TRBV7-9
CASSHERGNEQFF,TGTGCCAGCAGCCACGAACGTGGAAATGAGCAGTTCTTC,.,.,TRBJ2-1,TRBV4-2
CASSPAGGRDYGYTF,TGTGCCAGCTCACCCGCGGGGGGACGGGACTATGGCTACACCTTC,few,.,TRBJ1-2,TRBV18
CASSAGTSGRARDEQFF,TGTGCCAGCAGCGCGGGGACTAGCGGGAGGGCCCGCGATGAGCAGTTCTTC,few,TRBD2,TRBJ2-1,TRBV9
CASSLTSPPYEQYF,TGTGCCAGCAGCCTCACTAGCCCCCCCTACGAGCAGTACTTC,few,.,TRBJ2-7,TRBV3-1
CASSPQLSSGGPIPYEQYF,TGTGCCAGCAGTCCCCAGTTATCCAGCGGGGGACCCATCCCCTACGAGCAGTACTTC,many,TRBD2,TRBJ2-7,TRBV28
CATSRDPWSQETQYF,TGTGCCACCAGCAGAGATCCCTGGAGCCAAGAGACCCAGTACTTC,many,.,TRBJ2-5,TRBV15
CSAGTTEQYF,TGCAGCGCCGGGACTACCGAGCAGTACTTC,many,TRBD2,TRBJ2-7,TRBV29-1